The present TCR beta chain was sequenced within a study of T cell responses to AZD1222 COVID-19 vaccine. Trimming left V 3 bases short and J 5 bases short, with 17 bases between. The CDR3 is 15 residues long. Looked up from germline, CDR1 is SGHRS and CDR2 is YFSETQ. TCRdb keeps only in-frame clones here, not all; method: immunoSEQ multiplex PCR. The sample lists some 71,000 clones; roughly nine tenths were seen once. The chain carries TRBV5-1 and TRBJ1-1, with D possibly being TRBD1 (5 bases). The origin of this receptor is an adult who received the AZD1222 COVID-19 vaccine. The specimen was peripheral blood, collected 28 days after the second AZD1222 dose. The CDR3 spells CASSSNRDLGTEAFF. Written as DNA, the CDR3 is TGCGCCAGCAGCTCGAACCGGGACCTGGGGACTGAAGCTTTCTTT.